This is a list of T cell receptor beta chains from one sample in a study of cytomegalovirus exposure and HLA in healthy donors. Data came from immunoSEQ multiplex PCR; TCRdb stores just in-frame clones and leaves some out. Of about 130,000 clones detected, around 73% appear once; the ten largest clones hold 11%. The sample was PBMCs. Receptors originate from a man aged 25-45 years in good health and CMV-seropositive. The CDR3 runs from the conserved cysteine through the conserved F or W. The D gene is left open where the match is weak. Some rows mark clone size as missing; the rest say once, few, many or name a class of expanded clone.

. | TRBJ1-1 | 15 | . | TRBV18 | CASSQRQPMNTEAFF | TGTGCCAGCTCACAGCGACAGCCCATGAACACTGAAGCTTTCTTT
TRBD2 | TRBJ2-7 | 16 | . | TRBV4-3 | CASSQVVLAGTYEQYF | TGCGCCAGCAGCCAAGTGGTACTAGCGGGGACCTACGAGCAGTACTTC
TRBD2 | TRBJ2-1 | 16 | . | TRBV5-1 | CASSLGPGLAEGEQFF | TGCGCCAGCAGCTTGGGGCCGGGACTAGCGGAGGGTGAGCAGTTCTTC
. | TRBJ1-4 | 15 | . | TRBV7-9 | CASSLGVAGEEKLFF | TGTGCCAGCAGCTTAGGGGTGGCAGGGGAAGAAAAACTGTTTTTT
. | TRBJ1-1 | 15 | . | TRBV5-1 | CASRGGLSVSTEAFF | TGCGCCAGCAGGGGAGGGCTCTCGGTGAGCACTGAAGCTTTCTTT
. | TRBJ2-1 | 11 | . | TRBV21-1 | CASSKGEEQFF | TGTGCCAGCAGCAAAGGGGAGGAGCAGTTCTTC
. | TRBJ2-7 | 15 | few | TRBV5-1 | CASSLARGGTYEQYF | TGCGCCAGCAGCTTGGCCCGAGGCGGAACCTACGAGCAGTACTTC
. | TRBJ1-5 | 21 | . | TRBV6-4 | CASSDPSEGGPTGDIRQPQHF | TGTGCCAGCAGTGACCCTTCGGAGGGGGGGCCTACCGGAGATATTCGTCAGCCCCAGCATTTT
TRBD1 | TRBJ2-2 | 16 | few | TRBV7-8 | CASSPRDRGLTGELFF | TGTGCCAGCAGCCCCCGGGACAGGGGACTCACCGGGGAGCTGTTTTTT
TRBD1 | TRBJ1-1 | 15 | . | TRBV14 | CASSQTGAMGTEAFF | TGTGCCAGCAGCCAGACAGGGGCGATGGGCACTGAAGCTTTCTTT
. | TRBJ1-3 | 16 | few | TRBV5-1 | CASSLAGTFRGNTIYF | TGCGCCAGCAGCTTGGCCGGGACTTTTCGGGGAAACACCATATATTTT
. | TRBJ2-2 | 12 | few | TRBV27 | CASSLAPGELFF | TGTGCCAGCAGTTTGGCCCCTGGGGAGCTGTTTTTT
. | TRBJ1-1 | 14 | . | TRBV2 | CASSEDRVYTEAFF | TGTGCCAGCAGTGAAGACAGGGTGTACACTGAAGCTTTCTTT
. | TRBJ1-4 | 14 | . | TRBV30 | CAWRSGATNEKLFF | TGTGCCTGGAGGAGCGGGGCAACTAATGAAAAACTGTTTTTT
. | TRBJ2-3 | 15 | . | TRBV9 | CASSVAGGSTDTQYF | TGTGCCAGCAGCGTAGCAGGCGGGAGCACAGATACGCAGTATTTT
TRBD1 | TRBJ1-4 | 15 | few | TRBV5-1 | CASSPTGDANEKLFF | TGCGCCAGCAGCCCGACAGGGGATGCTAATGAAAAACTGTTTTTT
. | TRBJ2-7 | 15 | . | TRBV4-2 | CASNNILRVIYEQYF | TGTGCCAGCAACAATATTCTCCGGGTCATCTACGAGCAGTACTTC
TRBD1 | TRBJ1-2 | 13 | . | TRBV18 | CASSPGTGNGYTF | TGTGCCAGCTCACCCGGGACAGGGAATGGCTACACCTTC
TRBD2 | TRBJ2-3 | 15 | few | TRBV29-1 | CSVRSGGVGTDTQYF | TGCAGCGTTCGTAGCGGGGGGGTGGGCACAGATACGCAGTATTTT
. | TRBJ1-2 | 14 | few | TRBV6-5 | CASRPTGSNYGYTF | TGTGCCAGCAGACCTACAGGGTCTAACTATGGCTACACCTTC
. | TRBJ1-4 | 16 | . | TRBV5-6 | CASSLWHRVWTEKLFF | TGTGCCAGCAGCTTGTGGCACAGGGTTTGGACTGAAAAACTGTTTTTT
. | TRBJ2-1 | 17 | . | TRBV2 | CASRDKSRALTFNEQFF | TGTGCCAGCAGGGACAAGTCTAGAGCGCTAACATTCAATGAGCAGTTCTTC
TRBD2 | TRBJ2-5 | 13 | . | TRBV30 | CAWSGYSGSTQYF | TGTGCCTGGAGCGGGTATAGCGGGAGTACCCAGTACTTC
TRBD2 | TRBJ2-7 | 15 | . | TRBV27 | CASSFGTSGSYEQYF | TGTGCCAGCAGTTTCGGGACTAGCGGGAGTTACGAGCAGTACTTC
. | TRBJ2-2 | 17 | medium-sized | TRBV27 | CASCLVIGGSYTGELFF | TGTGCCAGCTGTTTAGTTATAGGGGGTTCTTACACCGGGGAGCTGTTTTTT
TRBD2 | TRBJ2-1 | 14 | . | TRBV27 | CASAAGLAFYEQFF | TGTGCCAGCGCTGCGGGACTAGCCTTTTATGAGCAGTTCTTC
TRBD1 | TRBJ2-1 | 17 | . | TRBV27 | CASSYGAGQVFWNEQFF | TGTGCCAGCAGTTACGGCGCGGGACAGGTTTTTTGGAATGAGCAGTTCTTC
. | TRBJ2-7 | 12 | . | TRBV27 | CASSLNLDEQYF | TGTGCCAGCAGTTTAAATCTAGACGAGCAGTACTTC
TRBD2 | TRBJ2-5 | 18 | once | TRBV4-2 | CASSQDAGFSGRSETQYF | TGTGCCAGCAGCCAAGATGCAGGGTTCAGCGGGAGGTCAGAGACCCAGTACTTC
. | TRBJ2-6 | 16 | . | TRBV5-4 | CASRLFESSGANVLTF | TGTGCCAGCAGGCTGTTTGAGAGCTCTGGGGCCAACGTCCTGACTTTC
TRBD2 | TRBJ2-7 | 14 | few | TRBV10-2 | CASSPAGGPYEQYF | TGCGCCAGCAGCCCAGCGGGAGGGCCCTACGAGCAGTACTTC
. | TRBJ1-2 | 16 | . | TRBV9 | CASSVAGRARPGGYTF | TGTGCCAGCAGCGTAGCTGGGCGGGCCCGGCCCGGGGGCTACACCTTC
TRBD2 | TRBJ2-5 | 14 | . | TRBV5-1 | CASSLGPAGGTQYF | TGCGCCAGCAGCTTGGGCCCAGCGGGGGGGACCCAGTACTTC
TRBD1 | TRBJ2-5 | 15 | . | TRBV28 | CASSPRGQEKETQYF | TGTGCCAGCAGTCCACGTGGACAGGAGAAAGAGACCCAGTACTTC
. | TRBJ2-1 | 17 | . | TRBV25-1 | CASSAGLTMYSYNEQFF | TGTGCCAGCAGTGCCGGTCTAACTATGTACTCCTACAATGAGCAGTTCTTC
. | TRBJ1-2 | 14 | . | TRBV7-2 | CASSWAGGDYGYTF | TGTGCCAGCAGCTGGGCTGGGGGCGACTATGGCTACACCTTC
. | TRBJ2-5 | 14 | few | TRBV7-2 | CASSRPGGAETQYF | TGTGCCAGCAGTCGGCCCGGCGGGGCAGAGACCCAGTACTTC
TRBD2 | TRBJ2-1 | 14 | . | TRBV4-3 | CASSPSGIYNEQFF | TGCGCCAGCAGCCCTAGCGGGATCTACAATGAGCAGTTCTTC
TRBD1 | TRBJ2-7 | 16 | few | TRBV11-2 | CASSSIGGRGLYEQYF | TGTGCCAGCAGCTCCATCGGGGGCAGGGGGCTTTACGAGCAGTACTTC
. | TRBJ1-3 | 15 | . | TRBV9 | CASSVDANSGNTIYF | TGTGCCAGCAGCGTAGACGCGAACTCTGGAAACACCATATATTTT
TRBD1 | TRBJ1-2 | 14 | . | TRBV5-4 | CASSSPDRVGGYTF | TGTGCCAGCAGCTCCCCCGACAGGGTCGGTGGCTACACCTTC
. | TRBJ1-2 | 12 | . | TRBV27 | CASRGREYGYTF | TGTGCCAGCAGGGGGAGGGAATATGGCTACACCTTC
TRBD2 | TRBJ2-7 | 18 | . | TRBV5-8 | CASSLAGTSGRVDYEQYF | TGTGCCAGCAGCTTGGCCGGGACTAGCGGGAGGGTAGACTACGAGCAGTACTTC
. | TRBJ1-5 | 15 | . | TRBV4-1 | CASSQDTGSNQPQHF | TGCGCCAGCAGCCAAGATACCGGTAGCAATCAGCCCCAGCATTTT
. | TRBJ1-3 | 12 | . | TRBV5-4 | CASSQDGNTIYF | TGTGCCAGCAGCCAGGATGGAAACACCATATATTTT
TRBD1 | TRBJ2-7 | 13 | . | TRBV29-1 | CSVETGGPYEQYF | TGCAGCGTTGAGACAGGGGGTCCCTACGAGCAGTACTTC
. | TRBJ2-1 | 15 | . | TRBV28 | CASRLRGSTYNEQFF | TGTGCCAGCAGACTCAGGGGAAGTACATACAATGAGCAGTTCTTC
. | TRBJ2-3 | 17 | . | TRBV10-2 | CASSDYPGGRNTDTQYF | TGCGCCAGCAGTGATTATCCCGGGGGACGAAACACAGATACGCAGTATTTT